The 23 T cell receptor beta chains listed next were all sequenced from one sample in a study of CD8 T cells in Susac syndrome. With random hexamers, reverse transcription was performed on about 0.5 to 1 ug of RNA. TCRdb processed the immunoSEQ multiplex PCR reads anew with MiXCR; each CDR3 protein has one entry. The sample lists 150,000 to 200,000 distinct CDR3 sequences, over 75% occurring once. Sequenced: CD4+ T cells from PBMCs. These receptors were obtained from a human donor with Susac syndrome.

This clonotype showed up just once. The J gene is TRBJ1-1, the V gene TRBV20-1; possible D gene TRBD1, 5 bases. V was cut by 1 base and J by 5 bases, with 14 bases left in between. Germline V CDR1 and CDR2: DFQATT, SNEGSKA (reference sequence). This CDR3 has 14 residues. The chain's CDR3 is CSARGGKSTTEAFF. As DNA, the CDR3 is TGCAGTGCTAGAGGGGGCAAGTCTACGACTGAAGCTTTCTTT.

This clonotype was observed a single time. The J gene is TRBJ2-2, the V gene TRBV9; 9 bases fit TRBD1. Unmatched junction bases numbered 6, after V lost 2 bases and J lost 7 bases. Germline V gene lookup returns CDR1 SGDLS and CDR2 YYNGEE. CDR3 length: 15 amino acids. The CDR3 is CASSVNRGLDGELFF. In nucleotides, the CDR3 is TGTGCCAGCAGCGTTAACAGGGGGCTTGACGGGGAGCTGTTTTTT.

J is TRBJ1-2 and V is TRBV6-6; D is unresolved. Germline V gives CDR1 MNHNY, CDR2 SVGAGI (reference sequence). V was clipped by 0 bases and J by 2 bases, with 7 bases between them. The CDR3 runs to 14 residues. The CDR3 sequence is CASSYSRENYGYTF. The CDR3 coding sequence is TGTGCCAGCAGTTACTCGCGGGAAAACTATGGCTACACCTTC.

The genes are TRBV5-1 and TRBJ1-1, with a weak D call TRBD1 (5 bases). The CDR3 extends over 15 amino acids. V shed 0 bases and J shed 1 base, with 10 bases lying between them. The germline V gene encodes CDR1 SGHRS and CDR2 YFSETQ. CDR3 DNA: TGCGCCAGCAGCTTGGGGGACGCCAAGAACACTGAAGCTTTCTTT. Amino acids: CASSLGDAKNTEAFF.

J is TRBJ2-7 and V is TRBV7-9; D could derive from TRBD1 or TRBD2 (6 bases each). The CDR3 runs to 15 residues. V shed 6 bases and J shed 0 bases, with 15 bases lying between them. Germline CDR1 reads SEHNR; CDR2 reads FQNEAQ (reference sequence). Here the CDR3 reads CASRTTGTPSYEQYF. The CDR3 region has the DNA TGTGCCAGCAGAACAACAGGGACTCCCTCCTACGAGCAGTACTTC.

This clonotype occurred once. The CDR3 nucleotides read TGTGCCAGCAGGCCAGGGAACAGGGGAGACCTTAATTCACCCCTCCACTTT. This encodes CASRPGNRGDLNSPLHF. This chain connects TRBV7-9 to TRBJ1-6, with TRBD1 matching 7 bases. Germline V CDR1 and CDR2: SEHNR, FQNEAQ (reference sequence). This CDR3 spans 17 amino acids. With 6 bases clipped from V and 6 bases from J, the junction kept 14 bases outside the gene matches. The variable domain in full, with the rest retrieved from reference TRBV7-9 and TRBJ1-6, is DTGVSQNPRHKITKRGQNVTFRCDPISEHNRLYWYRQTLGQGPEFLTYFQNEAQLEKSRLLSDRFSAERPKGSFSTLEIQRTEQGDSAMYLCASRPGNRGDLNSPLHFGNGTRLTVT.

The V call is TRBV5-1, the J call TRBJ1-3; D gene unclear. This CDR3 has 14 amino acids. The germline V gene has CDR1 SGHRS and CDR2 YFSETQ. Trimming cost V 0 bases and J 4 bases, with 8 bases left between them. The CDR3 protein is CASSLGGVGNTIYF. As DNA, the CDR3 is TGCGCCAGCAGCTTGGGTGGGGTCGGAAACACCATATATTTT.

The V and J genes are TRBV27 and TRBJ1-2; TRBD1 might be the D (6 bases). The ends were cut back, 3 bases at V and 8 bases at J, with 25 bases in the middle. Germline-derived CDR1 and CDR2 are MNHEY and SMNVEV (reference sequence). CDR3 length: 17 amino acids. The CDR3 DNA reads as TGTGCCAGCAGTTTTAAACAGGGTTTAGGTCTGAGTGGGGGCTACACCTTC. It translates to CASSFKQGLGLSGGYTF.

In DNA form, the CDR3 reads TGTGCCACCTCCCCTCGATCGAACGGGGAGCTGTTTTTT. Translating it yields CATSPRSNGELFF. This chain connects TRBV6-1 to TRBJ2-2; the D is unclear. The CDR3 spans 13 residues. Germline CDR1 reads MNHNS; CDR2 reads SASEGT. V lost 10 bases to trimming and J lost 7 bases, with 16 bases between them.

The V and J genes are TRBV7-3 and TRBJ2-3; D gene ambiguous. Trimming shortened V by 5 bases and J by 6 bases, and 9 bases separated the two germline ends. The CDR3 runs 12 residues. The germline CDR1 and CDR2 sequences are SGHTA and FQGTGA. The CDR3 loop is CASSPNGDTQYF. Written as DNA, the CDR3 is TGTGCCAGCAGCCCCAATGGGGATACGCAGTATTTT.

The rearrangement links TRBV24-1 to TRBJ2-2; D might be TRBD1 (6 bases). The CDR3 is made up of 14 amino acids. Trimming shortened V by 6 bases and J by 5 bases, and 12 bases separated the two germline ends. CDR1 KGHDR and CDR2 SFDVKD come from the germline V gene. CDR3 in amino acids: CATSMGQGTGELFF. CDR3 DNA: TGTGCCACCAGTATGGGGCAGGGGACCGGGGAGCTGTTTTTT.

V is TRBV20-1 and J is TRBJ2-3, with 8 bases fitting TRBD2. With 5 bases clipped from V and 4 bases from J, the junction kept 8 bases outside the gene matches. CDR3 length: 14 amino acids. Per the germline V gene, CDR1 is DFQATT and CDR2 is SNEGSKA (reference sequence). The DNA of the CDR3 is TGCAGTGCTCTGACTAGCGCGAGGTCAGATACGCAGTATTTT. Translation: CSALTSARSDTQYF.

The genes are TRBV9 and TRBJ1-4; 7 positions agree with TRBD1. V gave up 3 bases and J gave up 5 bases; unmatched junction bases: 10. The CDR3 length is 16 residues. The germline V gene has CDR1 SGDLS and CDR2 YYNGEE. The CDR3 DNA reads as TGTGCCAGCAGCGAGGGGGGGACAGCTCCGAATGAAAAACTGTTTTTT. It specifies CASSEGGTAPNEKLFF.

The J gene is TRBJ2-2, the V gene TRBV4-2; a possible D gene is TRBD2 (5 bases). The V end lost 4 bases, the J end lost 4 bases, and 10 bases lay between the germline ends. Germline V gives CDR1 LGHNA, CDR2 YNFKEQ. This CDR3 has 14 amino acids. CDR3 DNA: TGTGCCAGCAGCCTCCAGCGGTCCACCGGGGAGCTGTTTTTT. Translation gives CASSLQRSTGELFF.

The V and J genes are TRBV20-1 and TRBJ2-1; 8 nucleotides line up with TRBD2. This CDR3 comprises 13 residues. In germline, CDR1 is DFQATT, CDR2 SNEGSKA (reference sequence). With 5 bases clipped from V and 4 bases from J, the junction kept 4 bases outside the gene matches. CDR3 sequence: CSAGSGEYNEQFF. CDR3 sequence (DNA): TGCAGTGCTGGTAGCGGGGAATACAATGAGCAGTTCTTC.

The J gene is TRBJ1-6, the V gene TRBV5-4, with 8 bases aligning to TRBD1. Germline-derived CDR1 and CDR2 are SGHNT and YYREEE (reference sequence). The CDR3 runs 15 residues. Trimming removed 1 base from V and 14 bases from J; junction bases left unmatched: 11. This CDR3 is CASSLTQGAYSSLHF. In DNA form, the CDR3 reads TGTGCCAGCAGCTTGACGCAGGGGGCGTACTCTTCCCTCCACTTT.

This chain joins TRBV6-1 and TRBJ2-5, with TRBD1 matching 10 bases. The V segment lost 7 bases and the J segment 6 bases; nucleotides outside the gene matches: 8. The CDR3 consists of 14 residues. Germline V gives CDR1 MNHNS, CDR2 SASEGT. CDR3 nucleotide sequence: TGTGCCAGCACCCTCCGGGACAGGGGACAGACCCAGTACTTC. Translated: CASTLRDRGQTQYF.

CDR3 loop: CASSQTSPYEQYF. CDR3 coding DNA: TGTGCCAGCAGCCAGACTTCACCCTACGAGCAGTACTTC. The genes are TRBV5-6 and TRBJ2-7, with D unresolved. The CDR3 length is 13 residues. Trimming left V 4 bases short and J 2 bases short, with 10 bases between. Germline loops: CDR1 SGHDT, CDR2 YYEEEE. Looking up the rest from reference TRBV5-6 and TRBJ2-7 gives the full variable domain: DAGVTQSPTHLIKTRGQQVTLRCSPKSGHDTVSWYQQALGQGPQFIFQYYEEEERQRGNFPDRFSGHQFPNYSSELNVNALLLGDSALYLCASSQTSPYEQYFGPGTRLTVT.

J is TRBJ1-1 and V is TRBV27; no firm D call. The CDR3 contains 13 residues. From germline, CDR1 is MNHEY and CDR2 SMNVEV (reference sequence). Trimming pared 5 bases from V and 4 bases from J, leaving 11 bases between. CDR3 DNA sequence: TGTGCCAGCAGTCAATCCCCGGGCACTGAAGCTTTCTTT. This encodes CASSQSPGTEAFF.

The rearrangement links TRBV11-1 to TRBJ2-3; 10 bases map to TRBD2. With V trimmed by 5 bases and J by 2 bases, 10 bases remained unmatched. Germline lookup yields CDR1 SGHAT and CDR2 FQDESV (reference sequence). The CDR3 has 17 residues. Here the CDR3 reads CASSLGLAAMDTDTQYF. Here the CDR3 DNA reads TGTGCCAGCAGCCTCGGACTAGCGGCGATGGACACAGATACGCAGTATTTT.

The CDR3 sequence is CASRFRTSGRTDTQYF. CDR3 in DNA: TGTGCCAGCAGATTCAGGACTAGCGGGAGGACAGATACGCAGTATTTT. This chain uses TRBV12-3 or TRBV12-4 with TRBJ2-3, with TRBD2 matching 14 bases. V dropped 6 bases and J dropped 3; count of bases not matched to a gene: 5. The CDR3 runs to 16 residues.

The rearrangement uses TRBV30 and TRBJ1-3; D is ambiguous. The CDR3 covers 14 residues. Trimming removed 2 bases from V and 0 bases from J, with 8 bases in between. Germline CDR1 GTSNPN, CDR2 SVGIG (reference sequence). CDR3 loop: CAWSLVGSGNTIYF. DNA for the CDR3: TGTGCCTGGAGTTTGGTGGGCTCTGGAAACACCATATATTTT.

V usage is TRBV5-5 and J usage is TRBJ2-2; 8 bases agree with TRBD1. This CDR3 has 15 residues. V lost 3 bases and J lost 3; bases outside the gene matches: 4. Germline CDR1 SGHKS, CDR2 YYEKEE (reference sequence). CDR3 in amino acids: CASSYGQGDTGELFF. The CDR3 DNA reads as TGTGCCAGCAGCTATGGACAGGGTGACACCGGGGAGCTGTTTTTT.